This T cell receptor (beta chain) comes out of a study of blood T cell repertoires in COVID-19. Study summary: Sample material is recorded as cDNA or gDNA derived from T cells, B-cell-depleted T cells, or PBMCs.

This CDR3 has 16 amino acids. Germline V gene data show CDR1 as GTSNPN and CDR2 as SVGIG (reference sequence). Trimming left V 1 base short and J 2 bases short, with 12 bases between. This clone was detected only once. Authors' analysis steps: Amplification of reference gene primers provided the estimated nucleated cell counts. TCRdb keeps only in-frame clones here, not all; method: immunoSEQ multiplex PCR. For V, J and clone size, that table is used; D and trimming come from the DNA. The sample includes around 97,000 clones, approximately 87% of them seen just once. What was sequenced was peripheral blood. The genes are TRBV30 and TRBJ2-6; D unclear. The clonotype originates from a human donor in a cohort sampled during active COVID-19. The CDR3, as DNA: TGTGCCTGGAGTGCGTGGCGGCCAACTGGGGCCAACGTCCTGACTTTC. This translates into CAWSAWRPTGANVLTF.